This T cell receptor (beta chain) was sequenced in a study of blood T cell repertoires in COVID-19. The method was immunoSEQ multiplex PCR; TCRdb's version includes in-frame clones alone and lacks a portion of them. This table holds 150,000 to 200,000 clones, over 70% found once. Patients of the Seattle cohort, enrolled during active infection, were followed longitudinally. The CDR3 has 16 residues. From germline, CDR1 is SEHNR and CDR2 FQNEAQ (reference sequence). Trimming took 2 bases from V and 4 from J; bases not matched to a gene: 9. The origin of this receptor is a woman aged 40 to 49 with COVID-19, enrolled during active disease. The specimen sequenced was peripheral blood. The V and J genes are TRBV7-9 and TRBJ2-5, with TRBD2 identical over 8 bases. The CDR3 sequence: CASSLLPAGEGETQYF. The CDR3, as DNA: TGTGCCAGCAGCTTATTGCCAGCGGGGGAAGGAGAGACCCAGTACTTC.